The 14 T cell receptor beta chains in this list originate from one sample, sequenced in a study of T cells in localized non-small cell lung cancer. Using immunoSEQ multiplex PCR, the repertoire was profiled, and TCRdb retains in-frame clones only, with some absent. The profile shows fewer than 2,000 clones, roughly 20% of them singletons. Specimen: normal lung tissue next to the tumor, collected before any cancer treatment. The source of these receptors is a male donor aged 60 or older with stage III squamous cell lung carcinoma.

The genes are TRBV11-3 and TRBJ2-7; no firm D call. Trimming removed 5 bases at V and 4 bases at J, with 15 bases between. The CDR3 is 14 amino acids. Germline loops: CDR1 SGHNT, CDR2 YENEEA. The CDR3 sequence: CASSPPTQTYEQYF. The CDR3 region has the DNA TGTGCCAGCAGCCCCCCCACGCAAACGTACGAGCAGTACTTC.

The rearrangement uses TRBV5-1 and TRBJ2-2; the D gene could be TRBD1 or TRBD2 (6 bases each). Trimming cost V 3 bases and J 3 bases, with 12 bases left between them. The CDR3 loop spans 15 amino acids. Per the germline V gene, CDR1 is SGHRS and CDR2 is YFSETQ. The DNA for the CDR3 is TGCGCCAGCAGCTGGGGGGACACAGACACCGGGGAGCTGTTTTTT. Amino acid sequence: CASSWGDTDTGELFF.

J is TRBJ2-7 and V is TRBV6-8; D not resolved. The CDR3 contains 14 residues. V lost 4 bases, J lost 3 bases, and 13 bases lay in between. CDR1 and CDR2 from the germline V gene are MNHGY and SAAAGT. The CDR3 loop reads CASSSPLRIYEQYF. CDR3 nucleotide sequence: TGTGCCAGCAGTTCCCCCCTCAGGATCTACGAGCAGTACTTC.

By share, this clone ranks as medium-sized. At the DNA level, this CDR3 is encoded by other sequences in the same sample as well. The genes are TRBV30 and TRBJ1-6, with D possibly being TRBD1 (5 bases). Looked up from germline, CDR1 is GTSNPN and CDR2 is SVGIG (reference sequence). This CDR3 is built from 13 residues. Trimming left V 6 bases short and J 4 bases short, with 10 bases between. The CDR3 DNA is TGTGCCTGCCGGGGGGAATATAATTCACCCCTCCACTTT. As protein: CACRGEYNSPLHF.

In nucleotides, the CDR3 is TGTGCCAGCTCACTGGGACTTCCCGGGTCCGGGGAGCTGTTTTTT. This encodes CASSLGLPGSGELFF. The rearrangement uses TRBV18 and TRBJ2-2; D might be TRBD2 (6 bases). The ends were cut back, 4 bases at V and 6 bases at J, with 15 bases in the middle. The CDR3 totals 15 residues. Germline CDR1 reads KGHSH; CDR2 reads LQKENI. The variable domain in full, completed from reference TRBV18 and TRBJ2-2, reads NAGVMQNPRHLVRRRGQEARLRCSPMKGHSHVYWYRQLPEEGLKFMVYLQKENIIDESGMPKERFSAEFPKEGPSILRIQQVVRGDSAAYFCASSLGLPGSGELFFGEGSRLTVL.

V usage is TRBV19 and J usage is TRBJ1-6; 7 nucleotides align to TRBD1. Germline lookup yields CDR1 LNHDA and CDR2 SQIVND (reference sequence). V dropped 8 bases and J dropped 10; count of bases not matched to a gene: 8. The CDR3 totals 13 residues. CDR3 in amino acids: CASATGNGSPLHF. The DNA for the CDR3 is TGTGCCAGTGCGACAGGGAATGGGTCACCCCTCCACTTT.

This clone showed up just a few times. V gene TRBV29-1 combines with J gene TRBJ1-2; 10 bases are shared with TRBD1. Germline loops: CDR1 SQVTM, CDR2 ANQGSEA. The length of the CDR3 is 14 residues. Trimming cost V 7 bases and J 7 bases; bases outside gene matches: 12. The CDR3 is CSALPGQGFGGYTF. The DNA of the CDR3 is TGCAGCGCCTTACCGGGACAGGGGTTCGGTGGCTACACCTTC.

The chain is built from TRBV14 and TRBJ2-3; no firm D call. Germline V gives CDR1 SGHDN, CDR2 FVKESK. Between the trimmed V and J ends, which lost 0 bases and 3 bases, there was a span of 4 bases. This CDR3 is built from 13 residues. Written as DNA, the CDR3 is TGTGCCAGCAGCCAAGATCTGACAGATACGCAGTATTTT. Translated: CASSQDLTDTQYF.

In this sample, this clone turned up a few times. CDR3 sequence: CASSPLSQGGGSYEQYF. The CDR3 DNA reads as TGTGCCAGCAGCCCCTTATCCCAAGGGGGGGGCTCCTACGAGCAGTACTTC. This chain joins TRBV6-8 and TRBJ2-7, with D maybe TRBD2 (7 bases). The V gene's germline CDR1 is MNHGY and CDR2 SAAAGT. This CDR3 has 17 amino acids. Trimming left V 6 bases short and J 0 bases short, with 21 bases between.

This clone is deemed medium-sized. The chain uses TRBV11-3 and TRBJ2-7, with 9 bases identical to TRBD1. From germline, CDR1 is SGHNT and CDR2 YENEEA. V gave up 5 bases and J gave up 5 bases; unmatched junction bases: 16. CDR3 size: 17 residues. CDR3 in amino acids: CASSRAVGTGKTDEQYF. CDR3 coding DNA: TGTGCCAGCAGCCGGGCGGTCGGGACAGGGAAGACGGACGAGCAGTACTTC. The full variable domain, with the rest looked up from reference TRBV11-3 and TRBJ2-7, is EAGVVQSPRYKIIEKKQPVAFWCNPISGHNTLYWYLQNLGQGPELLIRYENEEAVDDSQLPKDRFSAERLKGVDSTLKIQPAELGDSAVYLCASSRAVGTGKTDEQYFGPGTRLTVT.

This clone came up a few times. This chain links TRBV11-3 with TRBJ1-1, with 9 bases lining up with TRBD1. The germline CDR1 and CDR2 sequences are SGHNT and YENEEA. CDR3 size: 14 residues. V lost 5 bases, J lost 11 bases, and 12 bases stayed unmatched. Here the CDR3 reads CASSGWTGEGLAFF. The CDR3 nucleotides are TGTGCCAGCAGCGGGTGGACAGGGGAAGGTTTGGCTTTCTTT.

This clone was counted between two and nine times. V is TRBV11-3 and J is TRBJ2-3; tentatively, D is TRBD1 (5 bases). The CDR3 is 14 residues long. The germline CDR1 and CDR2 sequences are SGHNT and YENEEA. The V gene lost 1 base and the J gene lost 2 bases, with 7 bases spanning the gap. CDR3 DNA: TGTGCCAGCAGCTTAGGGACATCCACAGATACGCAGTATTTT. Translation gives CASSLGTSTDTQYF. The entire variable domain, with the rest obtained from reference TRBV11-3 and TRBJ2-3, is as follows: EAGVVQSPRYKIIEKKQPVAFWCNPISGHNTLYWYLQNLGQGPELLIRYENEEAVDDSQLPKDRFSAERLKGVDSTLKIQPAELGDSAVYLCASSLGTSTDTQYFGPGTRLTVL.

V and J are TRBV6-8 and TRBJ1-5, with D maybe TRBD1 (5 bases). CDR3 length: 13 amino acids. V lost 8 bases and J 6 bases, leaving 14 bases between the germline ends. CDR1 MNHGY and CDR2 SAAAGT come from the germline V gene. In DNA, the CDR3 is TGTGCCAGCTCTACGGTGGGGACTCAGCCCCAGCATTTT. Its translation: CASSTVGTQPQHF.

This chain connects TRBV11-3 to TRBJ2-1, with unresolved D. The CDR3 is 15 residues long. Germline V lookup: CDR1 SGHNT, CDR2 YENEEA. Trimming took 1 base from V and 0 from J, leaving 7 bases between them. CDR3 nucleotide sequence: TGTGCCAGCAGCTTAGGAATCGACTCCTACAATGAGCAGTTCTTC. Protein product: CASSLGIDSYNEQFF.